This T cell receptor (beta chain) was sequenced during a study of shared clonotypes between healthy human individuals. CD45RO-negative, CCR7-selected cells formed the naive CD8 fraction, which excluded terminally differentiated effector memory CD45RA+ cells. About this clone: The antigen is unknown.

Whole-study findings and limits: Read depth was anticipated to influence clonotype sharing among donors.

Repertoires were generated with immunoSEQ multiplex PCR, while TCRdb's copy carries only in-frame clones and drops some. The sample lists approximately 810,000 clones, approximately 92% seen once, with around 24% in the top ten. The material sequenced was naive CD8+ T cells sorted from blood. The origin of this receptor is a man aged 30-40 years in good health.

The CDR3 nucleotides are TGTGCCAGCAGCTCCGAAAACGCACGAGCCTACAATGAGCAGTTCTTC. It is translated as CASSSENARAYNEQFF. The genes are TRBV7-9 and TRBJ2-1; D remains unclear. The CDR3 totals 16 residues. Germline V gene lookup returns CDR1 SEHNR and CDR2 FQNEAQ (reference sequence). V lost 4 bases to trimming and J lost 2 bases, with 15 bases between them.